The entry below gives a single T cell receptor (beta chain) sequence along with its context. The antigen is not known. Blood was drawn once from each donor into heparinised tubes. The draws averaged about 120 mL. This sample was included in a study of beta chain features in type 1 diabetes. General observations from the study: Researchers report that Type 1 diabetes patients had moderately but significantly shorter TCRB CDR3s across all four CD4+ subsets. Possibly, sequencing cDNA over-represented cells that had high TCR expression levels.

All of the isolated RNA was reverse transcribed, so expressed TCRB transcripts were sequenced. Produced via immunoSEQ multiplex PCR; TCRdb's table is partial and in-frame only. The sample has 55,000 to 80,000 clones, approximately 50% seen once. The sequence derives from a man between 25 and 39 years old with type 1 diabetes. Material for sequencing was central memory CD4+ T cells from blood.

CDR3 loop: CASSLQRGGAPYEQYF. The DNA for the CDR3 is TGCGCCAGCAGCCTCCAGAGGGGCGGGGCCCCCTACGAGCAGTACTTC. The genes are TRBV5-1 and TRBJ2-7; D perhaps matches TRBD2 (6 bases). From germline, CDR1 is SGHRS and CDR2 YFSETQ. The CDR3 has 16 residues. V was cut by 4 bases and J by 2 bases, with 19 bases left in between.